One and the same sample provided the 29 T cell receptor beta chains below, sequenced in a study of T cell changes during pregnancy in multiple sclerosis. Sequencing used immunoSEQ multiplex PCR; TCRdb keeps in-frame clones, though not all of them. The sample yields roughly 52,000 clones, 94% seen once. Sequences were derived from CD8+ T cells from peripheral blood mononuclear cells, sampled in the third trimester of pregnancy. The receptors were sampled from a female donor with multiple sclerosis, enrolled in a pregnancy study.

The chain couples TRBV2 to TRBJ1-1, with a possible D match to TRBD1 (5 bases). V was pared by 7 bases and J by 4 bases, with 10 bases between. The CDR3 consists of 12 residues. Looked up from germline, CDR1 is SNHLY and CDR2 is FYNNEI. The CDR3 coding sequence is TGTGCCAGCAACTATCAGGGCACTGAAGCTTTCTTT. It translates to CASNYQGTEAFF.

The CDR3 DNA is TGTGCCAGCACCTTCCCCCACCAGGTCTTATGGGTGTATTTT. Translated, it gives CASTFPHQVLWVYF. V is TRBV6-5 and J is TRBJ2-3; D is ambiguous. The CDR3 consists of 14 residues. CDR1 is MNHEY, CDR2 SVGAGI, per germline. Deletions cut 7 bases from V and 14 bases from J, with 25 bases between.

The genes are TRBV28 and TRBJ2-3; 11 positions match TRBD2. J lost 0 bases, V lost 3 bases, and 8 bases had no gene match. The CDR3 sequence is 18 residues long. Germline-derived CDR1 and CDR2 are MDHEN and SYDVKM. CDR3 nucleotide sequence: TGTGCCAGCAGTTTTGATCCTAGGACTAGCGGGAGCACAGATACGCAGTATTTT. Translated: CASSFDPRTSGSTDTQYF.

This rearrangement joins TRBV27 to TRBJ1-1; possibly TRBD1 for D (5 bases). Trimming removed 3 bases from V and 1 base from J, with 12 bases in between. Per the germline V gene, CDR1 is MNHEY and CDR2 is SMNVEV (reference sequence). CDR3 size: 15 residues. CDR3 amino acids: CASSFGGLSNTEAFF. In DNA, the CDR3 is TGTGCCAGCAGTTTTGGGGGACTCTCGAACACTGAAGCTTTCTTT.

J is TRBJ2-7 and V is TRBV4-2; possible D gene TRBD1, 5 bases. Germline values: CDR1 LGHNA, CDR2 YNFKEQ. V was clipped by 0 bases and J by 0 bases, with 9 bases between them. This CDR3 is 15 amino acids long. For the CDR3, the DNA is TGTGCCAGCAGCCAAGATCTAGACAGCTCCTACGAGCAGTACTTC. Translation: CASSQDLDSSYEQYF.

This clone was seen once. V and J are TRBV7-9 and TRBJ2-7, with 8 positions matching TRBD2. Per germline, CDR1 SEHNR and CDR2 FQNEAQ (reference sequence). V shed 5 bases and J 3 bases; nucleotides not matched to a gene: 9. CDR3 length: 15 amino acids. In nucleotides, the CDR3 is TGTGCCAGCAGCGCCGGGGGGGGAGGGATCTACGAGCAGTACTTC. It yields the protein CASSAGGGGIYEQYF.

The rearrangement uses TRBV7-4 and TRBJ2-5; TRBD2 matches 12 bases. The CDR3 is made up of 16 amino acids. V dropped 5 bases and J dropped 3; count of bases not matched to a gene: 7. Looked up from germline, CDR1 is SGHVT and CDR2 is SQSDAQ. The chain's CDR3 is CASSPRLAGAEETQYF. In DNA form, the CDR3 reads TGTGCCAGCAGCCCCCGACTAGCGGGAGCGGAAGAGACCCAGTACTTC.

With regard to this clone: Other DNA sequences in this specimen translate into the identical CDR3. The chain employs TRBV9 and TRBJ2-3; possible D gene TRBD2, 6 bases. Trimming cost V 2 bases and J 0 bases, with 7 bases left between them. This CDR3 comprises 14 residues. Germline V lookup: CDR1 SGDLS, CDR2 YYNGEE. CDR3 region: CASSVSGSTDTQYF. For the CDR3, the DNA is TGTGCCAGCAGCGTGAGCGGGAGCACAGATACGCAGTATTTT.

For this clone: The sample contains more than one DNA sequence encoding this CDR3. The rearrangement links TRBV18 to TRBJ1-1; no reliable D call. Per germline, CDR1 KGHSH and CDR2 LQKENI. This CDR3 spans 11 amino acids. The germline V and J ends were trimmed by 2 bases and 8 bases, with 6 bases remaining between them. The CDR3 is CASSPAGEAFF. CDR3 nucleotide sequence: TGTGCCAGCTCACCAGCGGGAGAAGCTTTCTTT.

This clone has a handful of counts. V gene TRBV5-6 combines with J gene TRBJ2-5, with D possibly TRBD2 on 7 matching bases. Germline CDR1 is SGHDT and CDR2 is YYEEEE. The CDR3 runs 14 residues. Trimming pared 3 bases from V and 5 bases from J, leaving 14 bases between. CDR3 sequence reads: CASSWTKGGETQYF. CDR3 sequence (DNA): TGTGCCAGCAGCTGGACGAAGGGGGGGGAGACCCAGTACTTC.

This chain connects TRBV28 to TRBJ2-7; 8 bases are a match to TRBD2. J was trimmed by 0 bases and V by 6 bases; bases with no gene match: 4. CDR3 length: 14 residues. Germline CDR1 is MDHEN and CDR2 is SYDVKM. The CDR3 sequence: CASSPSGSSYEQYF. The CDR3 nucleotides are TGTGCCAGCAGCCCCAGCGGGAGCTCCTACGAGCAGTACTTC.

This sequence joins TRBV2 and TRBJ2-7, with 9 bases aligning to TRBD2. The germline CDR1 and CDR2 sequences are SNHLY and FYNNEI. The CDR3 sequence is 14 residues long. With 10 bases clipped from V and 7 bases from J, the junction kept 14 bases outside the gene matches. The CDR3 reads CAISMAGGSGEQYF. Here the CDR3 DNA reads TGTGCCATCTCAATGGCGGGAGGGTCGGGGGAGCAGTACTTC. Together with reference TRBV2 and TRBJ2-7, the CDR3 gives the full variable domain: EPEVTQTPSHQVTQMGQEVILRCVPISNHLYFYWYRQILGQKVEFLVSFYNNEISEKSEIFDDQFSVERPDGSNFTLKIRSTKLEDSAMYFCAISMAGGSGEQYFGPGTRLTVT.

A word on this clone: The junction differs from germline at one of its ends, possibly a read error. The chain couples TRBV7-7 to TRBJ2-1, with D possibly TRBD2 on 6 matching bases. The length of the CDR3 is 15 residues. CDR1 and CDR2 from the germline V gene are SSHAT and FNYEAQ (reference sequence). CDR3 coding DNA: TGTGCTAGCAGCTCGGAGACTAGTCCTTACAATGAGCAGTTCTTC. Amino acids: CASSSETSPYNEQFF.

This rearrangement joins TRBV14 to TRBJ2-1; TRBD2 is a possible D gene (6 bases). This CDR3 contains 17 residues. Germline V gene data show CDR1 as SGHDN and CDR2 as FVKESK. The V end was cut by 1 base, the J end by 6 bases, with 19 bases between. The CDR3 loop is CASSQGVWREAGNEQFF. The DNA for the CDR3 is TGTGCCAGCAGCCAAGGAGTCTGGCGGGAAGCTGGCAATGAGCAGTTCTTC.

J is TRBJ2-7 and V is TRBV16; D might be TRBD2 (5 bases). The germline gives CDR1 KGHSY, CDR2 FQNENV. V dropped 2 bases and J dropped 5 bases, with 16 bases sitting between them. The CDR3 totals 15 residues. The CDR3 DNA is TGTGCCAGCAGCCAACTAGAGGGTGGACCAGACGAGCAGTACTTC. Translation gives CASSQLEGGPDEQYF.

The chain uses TRBV25-1 and TRBJ1-1; 8 bases match TRBD1. This CDR3 has 11 amino acids. Per the germline V gene, CDR1 is MGHDK and CDR2 is SYGVNS. Trimming took 5 bases from V and 8 from J; bases not matched to a gene: 1. The CDR3 nucleotides read TGTGCCAGCAGTCCAGGGGGCGAAGCTTTCTTT. It translates to CASSPGGEAFF.

In DNA, the CDR3 is TGTGCCAGCACTTTTCGTAAGGGGGTCGCAGGATCTTATGGCTACACCTTC. Residues: CASTFRKGVAGSYGYTF. This rearrangement joins TRBV28 to TRBJ1-2, with D maybe TRBD1 (6 bases). CDR3 length equals 17 residues. V dropped 7 bases and J dropped 5 bases, with 26 bases sitting between them. Germline CDR1 reads MDHEN; CDR2 reads SYDVKM.

The CDR3 loop is CAWSAWGISTDTQYF. CDR3 nucleotides: TGTGCCTGGAGTGCCTGGGGCATTAGCACAGATACGCAGTATTTT. J is TRBJ2-3 and V is TRBV30, with D maybe TRBD1 (5 bases). The CDR3 is 15 amino acids. V was trimmed by 1 base and J by 0 bases, leaving 11 bases between them. Germline V gene sequence: CDR1 GTSNPN, CDR2 SVGIG (reference sequence).

This chain links TRBV7-9 with TRBJ2-1; 7 nucleotides align to TRBD2. This CDR3 has 14 amino acids. Trimming took 5 bases from V and 3 from J; bases not matched to a gene: 4. CDR1 SEHNR and CDR2 FQNEAQ come from the germline V gene (reference sequence). DNA of the CDR3: TGTGCCAGCAGCGGACTAGTGAGCTACAATGAGCAGTTCTTC. Amino acid sequence: CASSGLVSYNEQFF.

In its sample, this clone was seen once. The chain is built from TRBV10-1 and TRBJ2-5; D is uncertain. CDR3 length: 10 amino acids. The V end was cut by 3 bases, the J end by 7 bases, with 3 bases between. Germline V lookup: CDR1 WNHNN, CDR2 SYGVQD (reference sequence). The CDR3 sequence: CASSDGTQYF. CDR3 DNA sequence: TGCGCCAGCAGTGACGGGACCCAGTACTTC.

CDR3 protein: CASRYAGEAEKLFF. As DNA, the CDR3 is TGTGCCAGCAGATACGCAGGGGAAGCTGAAAAACTGTTTTTT. J is TRBJ1-4 and V is TRBV13; maybe TRBD1 (6 bases). This CDR3 contains 14 residues. V was clipped by 6 bases and J by 7 bases, with 15 bases between them. The germline V gene encodes CDR1 PRHDT and CDR2 FYEKMQ (reference sequence).

The count of this clone is one. The chain combines TRBV19 with TRBJ2-6; D not certain. Per germline, CDR1 LNHDA and CDR2 SQIVND (reference sequence). Deletions cut 3 bases from V and 0 bases from J, with 6 bases between. The CDR3 runs to 15 residues. CDR3 in DNA: TGTGCCAGTAGTATCTGGAGCTCTGGGGCCAACGTCCTGACTTTC. This translates into CASSIWSSGANVLTF.

J is TRBJ2-7 and V is TRBV4-1; 7 positions agree with TRBD1. V lost 4 bases, J lost 1 base, and 13 bases stayed unmatched. This CDR3 has 17 amino acids. Per the germline V gene, CDR1 is MGHRA and CDR2 is YSYEKL. The CDR3 DNA follows: TGCGCCAGCAGCCTAAGGACAGGTGATTTGTATTCCTACGAGCAGTACTTC. Residues: CASSLRTGDLYSYEQYF.

The chain joins TRBV6-6 to TRBJ2-1; 9 bases line up with TRBD2. Trimming took 4 bases from V and 2 from J; bases not matched to a gene: 6. The CDR3 contains 16 residues. Germline V gives CDR1 MNHNY, CDR2 SVGAGI (reference sequence). As DNA, the CDR3 is TGTGCCAGCAGTTCGACTAGCGGAAACCCCTACAATGAGCAGTTCTTC. It codes for CASSSTSGNPYNEQFF.

This sequence joins TRBV4-1 and TRBJ1-2; D remains unclear. This CDR3 has 12 amino acids. In germline, CDR1 is MGHRA, CDR2 YSYEKL. V was clipped by 3 bases and J by 7 bases, with 9 bases between them. The DNA for the CDR3 is TGCGCCAGCAGCCACGAGGGCTTTGGCTACACCTTC. This gives the protein CASSHEGFGYTF.

The chain has TRBV10-3 and TRBJ2-3, with 8 bases that match TRBD2. The CDR3 covers 14 residues. From germline, CDR1 is ENHRY and CDR2 SYGVKD. The V segment lost 6 bases and the J segment 5 bases; nucleotides outside the gene matches: 7. Written as DNA, the CDR3 is TGTGCCATCAGAACCGGGAGGGATAGAGATACGCAGTATTTT. Amino acid sequence: CAIRTGRDRDTQYF.

V and J are TRBV19 and TRBJ2-7; possibly TRBD1 for D (6 bases). V was pared by 6 bases and J by 1 base, with 10 bases between. Per the germline V gene, CDR1 is LNHDA and CDR2 is SQIVND (reference sequence). The CDR3 loop spans 13 amino acids. The CDR3 bases are TGTGCCAGTAGCCCAGGGGAATCCTACGAGCAGTACTTC. It is translated as CASSPGESYEQYF.

The V and J genes are TRBV6-6 and TRBJ2-5, with 7 bases identical to TRBD2. V lost 1 base, J lost 3 bases, and 2 bases stayed unmatched. CDR1 MNHNY and CDR2 SVGAGI come from the germline V gene (reference sequence). The CDR3 is 14 amino acids. This chain's CDR3 is CASSYWGTKETQYF. The CDR3 coding sequence is TGTGCCAGCAGTTACTGGGGGACTAAAGAGACCCAGTACTTC.

This clone was observed once. The rearrangement links TRBV27 to TRBJ1-2, with TRBD1 identical over 7 bases. CDR3 size: 17 residues. V lost 1 base to trimming and J lost 0 bases; unmatched junction nucleotides: 8. Germline CDR1 reads MNHEY; CDR2 reads SMNVEV (reference sequence). The CDR3 nucleotides read TGTGCCAGCAGTTTATGGGCCCCGACAGGGTCTAACTATGGCTACACCTTC. It translates to CASSLWAPTGSNYGYTF.